A single sample gave rise to the 12 T cell receptor beta chains below, sequenced in a study of tissue T cells after allogeneic stem cell transplantation. Sequenced by immunoSEQ multiplex PCR; TCRdb stores in-frame clones only, minus some. The data hold nearly 7,000 clones, with 34% observed a single time. Documented time point: mouse harvest day 14 after allogeneic transplant. Each mouse received 10^7 T-cell-depleted marrow cells plus 10^6 splenic CD5+ T cells by tail vein. The sample was skin. These receptor sequences come from a female BALB/c mouse given C57BL/6 T cells with graft-versus-host disease after an allogeneic hematopoietic cell transplant.

Notes on this clone: Gene names and germline refer to mouse. The CDR3 end lies 1 residue beyond the end of the read and is filled in from the germline J gene. This chain uses TRBV13-3 with TRBJ1-1, with D hard to call. The V and J ends lost 3 bases and 0 bases respectively, with 9 bases between them. This CDR3 spans 14 amino acids. The V gene's germline CDR1 is NNHDY and CDR2 SYVADS. The sequenced part of the CDR3 DNA is TGTGCCAGCAGTGCCCATTATGCAAACACAGAAGTCTTC. As protein: CASSAHYANTEVF. The whole CDR3 region reads CASSAHYANTEVFF.

This clone was seen a handful of times. Mouse germline and gene names are used. The read halts 1 residue ahead of the CDR3 end, with the missing end drawn from the germline J gene. The chain combines TRBV26 with TRBJ2-7, with D possibly matching TRBD1 (5 bases). This CDR3 is built from 14 residues. In germline, CDR1 is KGHPV, CDR2 FQNQEV (reference sequence). Between the trimmed V and J ends, which lost 2 bases and 1 base, there was a span of 9 bases. Partial CDR3 DNA: TGTGCCAGCAGTCTGCCGACAGAATCCTATGAACAGTAC. Encoded protein: CASSLPTESYEQY. The complete CDR3 reads CASSLPTESYEQYF.

For this clone: Mouse names are used for the genes. Read data end 1 residue before the CDR3 end; the end is taken from the germline J gene. V gene TRBV23 combines with J gene TRBJ2-5; the table's TRBD2 call for D was not verified on the DNA. The CDR3 length is 15 residues. Germline V lookup: CDR1 KGHTA, CDR2 FQNQQP. Partial CDR3 DNA: TGCTCCAGCAGCCGACTGGCCTTTAACCAAGACACCCAGTAC. This codes for CSSSRLAFNQDTQY. In full, the CDR3 is CSSSRLAFNQDTQYF.

On this clone: Gene names refer to mouse genes. The read is 1 residue too short to cover the CDR3 end, so that end is filled in from the germline J gene. Other DNA sequences in the same sample also yield this CDR3. V gene TRBV26 combines with J gene TRBJ2-7; 11 nucleotides match TRBD2. V lost 6 bases to trimming and J lost 4 bases; unmatched junction nucleotides: 2. The CDR3 extends over 13 amino acids. Per the germline V gene, CDR1 is KGHPV and CDR2 is FQNQEV (reference sequence). The chain's CDR3 is CASSRDWGYEQYF. The part of the CDR3 DNA that was read is TGTGCCAGCAGCCGGGACTGGGGGTATGAACAGTAC.

In this sample, this clone turned up a few times. Gene and germline names: mouse. The sequence runs out 1 residue before the end of the CDR3; the remainder is reconstructed from the germline J gene. The V call is TRBV15, the J call TRBJ1-4; 9 positions agree with TRBD1. J gave up 4 bases and V 5 bases, and 5 bases lay outside the gene matches. Germline loops: CDR1 SGHND, CDR2 FRSKSL. The CDR3 extends over 15 amino acids. The CDR3 region is CASSHTGGGNERLFF. The sequenced part of the CDR3 DNA is TGTGCCAGCAGTCATACAGGGGGCGGCAACGAAAGATTATTT.

A word on this clone: Gene labels here are mouse ones. Read sequence stops 1 residue before the CDR3 end, and the germline J gene provides the missing end. The V and J genes are TRBV1 and TRBJ1-3; 9 bases are a match to TRBD1. Losses at the gene ends were 3 bases for V and 3 bases for J; bases not matched to a gene: 3. The length of the CDR3 is 15 residues. The germline CDR1 and CDR2 sequences are NSQYPW and LRSPGD (reference sequence). CDR3 protein: CTCSARDRDGNTLYF. Partial CDR3 DNA: TGCACCTGCAGTGCTCGGGACAGGGATGGAAATACGCTCTAT.

This clone came up a few times. Any gene name here is a mouse gene name. CDR3 bases read: TGTGCCAGCAGTCCGGACAGGGGCGGCGAAAGATTATTT. It translates to CASSPDRGGERLF. The entire CDR3 is CASSPDRGGERLFF. This sequence joins TRBV26 and TRBJ1-4; 9 bases are a match to TRBD1. The CDR3 goes on 1 residue after the read ends, and that part is filled in from the germline J gene. The CDR3 consists of 14 residues. The germline V gene has CDR1 KGHPV and CDR2 FQNQEV (reference sequence). The J segment lost 7 bases and the V segment lost 4 bases, leaving 4 bases of the junction unmatched.

As regards this clone: These gene names are mouse names. The CDR3 extends 1 residue past the end of the read, so its final part is completed from the germline J gene. The chain uses TRBV26 and TRBJ1-4; D might be TRBD1 (6 bases). V was pared by 8 bases and J by 1 base, with 8 bases between. The germline gives CDR1 KGHPV, CDR2 FQNQEV (reference sequence). The CDR3 is made up of 13 amino acids. CDR3 protein: CASGTPSNERLFF. The part of the CDR3 DNA that was read is TGTGCCAGCGGGACACCTTCCAACGAAAGATTATTT.

Comment on this clone: Each gene name is a mouse one. Read sequence stops 1 residue before the CDR3 end, and the germline J gene provides the missing end. The genes are TRBV26 and TRBJ2-1; TRBD1 is a possible D gene (5 bases). V lost 2 bases and J lost 3, with 5 bases in between. The CDR3 extends over 13 amino acids. Looked up from germline, CDR1 is KGHPV and CDR2 is FQNQEV (reference sequence). The CDR3 DNA, read in part, is TGTGCCAGCAGTCTGGACAGCTATGCTGAGCAGTTC. This encodes CASSLDSYAEQF. The whole CDR3 sequence reads CASSLDSYAEQFF. The full variable domain, in which reference TRBV26 and TRBJ2-1 provide the parts outside the CDR3, is NSKVIQTPRYLVKGQGQKAKMRCIPEKGHPVVFWYQQNKNNEFKFLINFQNQEVLQQIDMTEKRFSAECPSNSPCSLEIQSSEAGDSALYLCASSLDSYAEQFFGPGTRLTVL.

As concerns this clone: The gene names here belong to mouse. Read coverage stops 1 residue before the CDR3 terminus; the germline J gene supplies the remainder. The J gene is TRBJ2-5, the V gene TRBV3, with TRBD1 matching over 7 bases. Germline assignment: CDR1 SNHLY and CDR2 FYNGKV (reference sequence). The CDR3 is 14 amino acids. Trimming at V came to 5 bases and at J to 8 bases, leaving 10 bases not matched to a gene. The sequenced part of the CDR3 DNA is TGTGCCAGCAGCCCTCGACAGGGAGGGGTCACCCAGTAC. Its translation: CASSPRQGGVTQY. The complete CDR3 protein is CASSPRQGGVTQYF.

This clone is categorized as medium-sized. Mouse names are used for the genes. The CDR3 extends 1 residue past the end of the read, so its final part is completed from the germline J gene. The chain is built from TRBV26 and TRBJ1-5; D ambiguous. This CDR3 is built from 16 residues. CDR1 is KGHPV and CDR2 is FQNQEV in the germline V gene (reference sequence). Trimming removed 0 bases at V and 0 bases at J, with 9 bases between. Incomplete CDR3 DNA: TGTGCCAGCAGTCTGTCTCCGGGATATAACAACCAGGCTCCGCTT. Its translation is CASSLSPGYNNQAPL. The full CDR3 protein is CASSLSPGYNNQAPLF.

Notes on this clone: Genes and germline come from the mouse. The missing CDR3 end, 1 residue past where the read stops, is filled in from the germline J gene. The chain recombines TRBV24 with TRBJ2-7, with D unresolved. V was clipped by 0 bases and J by 0 bases, with 12 bases between them. The CDR3 totals 16 residues. Germline V CDR1 and CDR2: KGHTA, FRNEEI. CDR3 in amino acids: CASSLYESAVSYEQYF. Incomplete CDR3 DNA: TGTGCCAGCAGTCTGTATGAGTCGGCAGTCTCCTATGAACAGTAC.